This T cell receptor beta chain comes out of a study of graft-versus-host responses after intestinal transplantation. The data were produced by immunoSEQ multiplex PCR, yet TCRdb's version contains in-frame clones alone and is incomplete. The repertoire holds over 7,500 clones, with 60% to 80% as singletons. This clone has more than one count but fewer than ten. Once graft tissue had been processed, intraepithelial and lamina propria lymphocytes were released. The sequence derives from a human patient who received an intestinal transplant, so some T cells may come from the graft donor. Sample: ileum tissue, taken around 460 days after transplant.

The CDR3 DNA reads as TGCGCCAGCAGCCCGAAAGGCAAGGACGGATACAATGAGCAGTTCTTC. Amino acid sequence: CASSPKGKDGYNEQFF. The chain is built from TRBV5-1 and TRBJ2-1, with unresolved D. V was trimmed by 4 bases and J by 4 bases, leaving 18 bases between them. There are 16 residues in the CDR3. Looked up from germline, CDR1 is SGHRS and CDR2 is YFSETQ.